One TCR beta chain is described in this entry. Its antigen is undetermined. There are 14 residues in the CDR3. The germline V gene encodes CDR1 SGHRS and CDR2 YFSETQ. V shed 1 base and J shed 8 bases, with 12 bases lying between them. The sample belongs to a study of cytomegalovirus exposure and HLA in healthy donors. Whole-study context: Findings of an earlier analysis included some 120 million unique TCR beta sequences from roughly 180 million T cells.

The PCR ran on 60 Vbeta and 13 Jbeta primers. Assay used: immunoSEQ multiplex PCR; TCRdb lists only in-frame clones, some missing. The repertoire includes approximately 100,000 clones, approximately 80% of them detected once, and around 9.9% sits in the top ten. Study-wide points: In a later analysis, HLA-C alleles had the fewest associated TCRs, DRB1 alleles the most. About 180 TCR beta chains were listed as cytomegalovirus-associated.

Donors showed nominal health when sampled, although they likely had unrecorded immune exposures. The sample comprised PBMCs. The rearrangement links TRBV5-1 to TRBJ1-4; a weak D match, TRBD1 (5 bases). This sequence was found in a middle-aged man in good health and CMV-seropositive. In DNA form, the CDR3 reads TGCGCCAGCAGCTTGAGGCAGGGCAACGAAAAACTGTTTTTT. It specifies CASSLRQGNEKLFF.